This entry concerns a single T cell receptor (beta chain). The source of the sample is a study of PD-L1 blockade in urothelial cancer. V was pared by 2 bases and J by 2 bases, with 7 bases between. Germline V gene data show CDR1 as SGHTA and CDR2 as FQGNSA. The CDR3 has 13 residues. Sequencing was performed with immunoSEQ multiplex PCR; in TCRdb, only in-frame clones are kept and a portion is missing. The data hold some 30,000 clones, with more than 75% observed a single time. The receptor comes from a man aged 45 to 65 with urothelial cancer. The sequencing here drew on PBMCs, taken around atezolizumab (anti-PD-L1) treatment. The chain carries TRBV7-2 and TRBJ2-7, with TRBD2 as a possible D gene (5 bases). The CDR3 sequence is CASSLLLAYEQYF. The CDR3 DNA is TGTGCCAGCAGCTTATTACTAGCCTACGAGCAGTACTTC. Based on the CDR3 plus reference TRBV7-2 and TRBJ2-7, the full variable domain is GAGVSQSPSNKVTEKGKDVELRCDPISGHTALYWYRQSLGQGLEFLIYFQGNSAPDKSGLPSDRFSAERTGGSVSTLTIQRTQQEDSAVYLCASSLLLAYEQYFGPGTRLTVT.